This T cell receptor beta chain was recovered during a study of T cells after yellow fever vaccination. TCRdb reprocessed the 5' RACE reads with MiXCR, giving one entry per CDR3 protein. Of hundreds of thousands of distinct CDR3 sequences in the sample, about 17% were seen once. In germline, CDR1 is SGDLS, CDR2 YYNGEE. This CDR3 has 16 residues. After removal of 2 bases from V and 2 bases from J, the junction contained 4 bases not matched to a gene. The specimen comprised PBMCs, sampled less than 6 days after the first yellow fever vaccination. The V and J genes are TRBV9 and TRBJ2-3; 11 nucleotides line up with TRBD2. The receptor was derived from a man aged 18-30 years who received the YFV17D yellow fever vaccine. The CDR3 here is CASSVSLAGVTDTQYF. CDR3 nucleotide sequence: TGTGCCAGCAGCGTTTCACTAGCGGGAGTCACAGATACGCAGTATTTT.